The source of this T cell receptor beta chain is a study of regulatory T cells in long-lasting Graves disease. Study-level background: In persistent Graves' disease, antithyroid drugs had been taken for over 5 years and TSH receptor antibodies stayed positive.

Time point: persistent/refractory GD, antithyroid drugs over 5 years with positive TRAb. The TCR library used RNA extracted from PBMCs. The V gene lost 4 bases and the J gene lost 1 base, with 17 bases spanning the gap. The CDR3 sequence is 15 residues long. Germline V gives CDR1 SQVTM, CDR2 ANQGSEA. Through Arm-PCR of CDR3 regions and iRepertoire HTBI primers, TCR beta libraries were built. In TCRdb, the multiplex PCR reads were re-called with MiXCR into one record per CDR3 protein. Of around 430,000 distinct CDR3 sequences detected, around a fifth appear once; the ten largest clones hold about an eighth.

The origin of this receptor is a female donor with Graves disease. Sequencing used peripheral blood mononuclear cells (PBMCs), obtained when the disease was refractory, from a patient treated with antithyroid drugs. J is TRBJ2-7 and V is TRBV29-1, with D unresolved. The CDR3 nucleotides read TGCAGCGTTGTAGATAGGACGGGCCGATCCTACGAGCAGTACTTC. This translates into CSVVDRTGRSYEQYF.